Sequencing of this T cell receptor (beta chain) was carried out in a study of cytomegalovirus exposure and HLA in healthy donors. The wider study: Early released data comprised about 90 million unique TCRs from HLA-typed donors.

The PCR ran on 60 Vbeta and 13 Jbeta primers. The method was immunoSEQ multiplex PCR; TCRdb's version includes in-frame clones alone and lacks a portion of them. The repertoire holds under 110,000 clones, with around 85% as singletons. The CDR3 has 15 residues. The germline V gene encodes CDR1 SGHNT and CDR2 YYREEE (reference sequence). Trimming stripped 4 bases from V and 2 bases from J, with 14 bases between. The rearrangement joins TRBV5-4 to TRBJ2-3; D gene ambiguous. Sequencing was done on a sample of PBMCs. This receptor was obtained from a man aged 25 to 40 in good health and CMV-seronegative. This CDR3 reads CASSREILNTDTQYF. The CDR3, as DNA: TGTGCCAGCAGCCGAGAAATCTTAAACACAGATACGCAGTATTTT. The variable domain in full, completed from reference TRBV5-4 and TRBJ2-3, reads ETGVTQSPTHLIKTRGQQVTLRCSSQSGHNTVSWYQQALGQGPQFIFQYYREEENGRGNFPPRFSGLQFPNYSSELNVNALELDDSALYLCASSREILNTDTQYFGPGTRLTVL.